This T cell receptor beta chain came from a study of T cell repertoires in cytomegalovirus infection. Overall study context: The authors relied on CMV epitopes, both recently identified HLA-C-restricted and well-studied HLA-B-restricted. Study results and caveats: CMV-specific TCR beta clonotypes restricted by HLA-C dominated the ex vivo response. Cumulative public TCR beta family frequency identified carriers of CMV plus the relevant HLA.

TCRdb passed the reads through MiXCR, listing each CDR3 protein once. The table lists fewer than 150,000 distinct CDR3 sequences, about 33% of them singletons, with 35% to 50% in the top ten. This CDR3 spans 16 amino acids. CDR1 is LGHNA, CDR2 YSLEER, per germline. To note about this clonotype: No antigen is known for it. An end of the junction differs from the germline gene, which may be a read error.

This clonotype was obtained from a human donor in good health (CMV status not recorded). Some clones in this sample may be carry-over from other donors' samples. This rearrangement joins TRBV4-3 to TRBJ2-1; 13 bases align to TRBD2. Sequenced material: CD8+ T cells from cultured PBMCs, taken from culture after CMV antigen stimulation. This chain's CDR3 is CASSQTSGGAYNERFF. The CDR3 coding sequence is TGCGCCAGCAGCCAAACTAGCGGGGGGGCCTATAATGAGCGGTTCTTC.